The next 24 T cell receptor beta chains were all read from a single sample in a study of T cells after yellow fever vaccination. TCRdb recomputed calls from the 5' RACE reads with MiXCR, one row per CDR3 protein. The sample contains around 300,000 distinct CDR3 sequences, approximately 4% of which appear only once. Sequenced material: PBMCs, taken 15 days after the yellow fever booster vaccination. These receptor sequences come from a young man who received the YFV17D yellow fever vaccine.

This clonotype was seen many times. In DNA form, the CDR3 reads TGCGCCAGCAGCTTGGCCGATGGCACAGATACGCAGTATTTT. Amino acids: CASSLADGTDTQYF. V and J are TRBV5-1 and TRBJ2-3; D remains ambiguous. The CDR3 spans 14 residues. V was trimmed by 0 bases and J by 1 base, leaving 6 bases between them. Germline CDR1 SGHRS, CDR2 YFSETQ.

The chain uses TRBV9 and TRBJ2-1; 7 bases agree with TRBD2. Germline trimming cut 0 bases from V and 4 bases from J; bases unmatched to any gene: 4. The CDR3 contains 15 residues. The germline gives CDR1 SGDLS, CDR2 YYNGEE. The CDR3 bases are TGTGCCAGCAGCGTAGGAGCGGGGCAGTACAATGAGCAGTTCTTC. Its protein product is CASSVGAGQYNEQFF.

In this sample, this clonotype turned up many times. V and J are TRBV5-1 and TRBJ2-1, with 11 bases identical to TRBD2. The J segment lost 9 bases and the V segment lost 4 bases, leaving 9 bases of the junction unmatched. The CDR3 length is 15 residues. Germline values: CDR1 SGHRS, CDR2 YFSETQ. The CDR3 nucleotides read TGCGCCAGCAGCCCACAGGTAGCGGGGGGGGCTGAGCAGTTCTTC. The encoded protein is CASSPQVAGGAEQFF.

At least ten counts were recorded for this clonotype. The rearrangement links TRBV7-9 to TRBJ1-2, with 10 positions matching TRBD1. Germline V gene sequence: CDR1 SEHNR, CDR2 FQNEAQ (reference sequence). Unmatched junction bases numbered 6, after V lost 4 bases and J lost 10 bases. CDR3 length: 13 amino acids. The CDR3 nucleotides read TGTGCCAGCAGCTCGGGACAGGGGAGATCCTACACCTTC. Translating gives CASSSGQGRSYTF.

In this sample, this clonotype turned up many times. This chain joins TRBV5-1 and TRBJ2-3; no clear D. Trimming removed 0 bases at V and 2 bases at J, with 7 bases between. CDR1 is SGHRS and CDR2 is YFSETQ in the germline V gene. This CDR3 has 14 residues. The CDR3 DNA reads TGCGCCAGCAGCTTGGGGTGGGCCACAGATACGCAGTATTTT. This translates into CASSLGWATDTQYF. Using reference TRBV5-1 and TRBJ2-3 for the parts outside the CDR3, the full variable domain is KAGVTQTPRYLIKTRGQQVTLSCSPISGHRSVSWYQQTPGQGLQFLFEYFSETQRNKGNFPGRFSGRQFSNSRSEMNVSTLELGDSALYLCASSLGWATDTQYFGPGTRLTVL.

In its sample, this clonotype was seen many times. The genes are TRBV7-9 and TRBJ2-3; D is possibly TRBD1 (5 bases). The CDR3 is made up of 15 amino acids. Trimming left V 2 bases short and J 0 bases short, with 9 bases between. Germline V CDR1 and CDR2: SEHNR, FQNEAQ (reference sequence). CDR3 DNA sequence: TGTGCCAGCAGCTTAAGGGGCGATAGCACAGATACGCAGTATTTT. Its translation is CASSLRGDSTDTQYF.

This clonotype occurred many times. This rearrangement joins TRBV5-1 to TRBJ1-2, with D possibly matching TRBD1 (6 bases). V shed 0 bases and J shed 7 bases, with 19 bases lying between them. CDR1 is SGHRS, CDR2 YFSETQ, per germline. This CDR3 spans 16 amino acids. CDR3 residues: CASSLGGTGILGGYTF. As DNA, the CDR3 is TGCGCCAGCAGCTTGGGGGGAACAGGGATTCTCGGTGGCTACACCTTC. Together with reference TRBV5-1 and TRBJ1-2, the CDR3 gives the full variable domain: KAGVTQTPRYLIKTRGQQVTLSCSPISGHRSVSWYQQTPGQGLQFLFEYFSETQRNKGNFPGRFSGRQFSNSRSEMNVSTLELGDSALYLCASSLGGTGILGGYTFGSGTRLTVV.

Many counts were recorded for this clonotype. The CDR3 DNA is TGTGCCAGCAGGCAGGGGGGGGGCAATCAGCCCCAGCATTTT. Its protein is CASRQGGGNQPQHF. The chain links TRBV12-3 or TRBV12-4 to TRBJ1-5; TRBD1 aligns across 7 bases. V lost 6 bases, J lost 2 bases, and 4 bases stayed unmatched. The CDR3 is made up of 14 amino acids.

This chain connects TRBV15 to TRBJ2-5; a weak D match, TRBD2 (6 bases). The length of the CDR3 is 13 residues. Germline CDR1 is LNHNV and CDR2 is YYDKDF (reference sequence). V lost 5 bases and J lost 4, with 11 bases in between. The CDR3, as DNA: TGTGCCACCAGCGCTAGGGGAGGAGAGACCCAGTACTTC. It encodes CATSARGGETQYF. The full variable domain, its missing parts supplied by reference TRBV15 and TRBJ2-5, is DAMVIQNPRYQVTQFGKPVTLSCSQTLNHNVMYWYQQKSSQAPKLLFHYYDKDFNNEADTPDNFQSRRPNTSFCFLDIRSPGLGDTAMYLCATSARGGETQYFGPGTRLLVL.

This clonotype was detected only a few times. The V gene is TRBV15, the J gene TRBJ2-2, with D possibly TRBD2 on 6 matching bases. The CDR3 is 13 residues long. Looked up from germline, CDR1 is LNHNV and CDR2 is YYDKDF (reference sequence). The CDR3 protein is CETGGSDTGELFF. The CDR3 coding sequence is TGTGAAACCGGAGGGTCCGACACCGGGGAGCTGTTTTTT.

This clonotype was recorded many times. For the CDR3, the DNA is TGTGCCAGCAGCTTAAAGGGGGCTGGGGCCAACGTCCTGACTTTC. This encodes CASSLKGAGANVLTF. The V and J genes are TRBV7-3 and TRBJ2-6; D is possibly TRBD1 (6 bases). From germline, CDR1 is SGHTA and CDR2 FQGTGA. V was cut by 1 base and J by 2 bases, with 6 bases left in between. The CDR3 has 15 residues.

A word on this clonotype: A single base separates this from a much larger clone, so it may be a read error. The J gene is TRBJ1-1, the V gene TRBV7-2; D perhaps matches TRBD1 (6 bases). Germline lookup yields CDR1 SGHTA and CDR2 FQGNSA. The CDR3 consists of 17 residues. CDR3 nucleotides: TGTGACAGCAGCTTAGGGGTGGGGGCATTAGCGGACACTGAAGCTTTCTTT. This sequence encodes CDSSLGVGALADTEAFF.

This clonotype was counted many times. The rearrangement links TRBV29-1 to TRBJ2-1; D is undetermined. Germline V gene data show CDR1 as SQVTM and CDR2 as ANQGSEA. Trimming took 6 bases from V and 8 from J, leaving 11 bases between them. This CDR3 is built from 11 residues. The DNA for the CDR3 is TGCAGCGTGGCCCGGTACGATGAGCAGTTCTTC. Protein sequence: CSVARYDEQFF.

This clonotype was counted ten times or more. V gene TRBV12-3 or TRBV12-4 combines with J gene TRBJ2-3; the D gene is possibly TRBD2 (6 bases). V was pared by 0 bases and J by 5 bases, with 15 bases between. The CDR3 covers 16 residues. CDR3 nucleotides: TGTGCCAGCAGTTTAGCAGGGTGGACTAACGGAGATACGCAGTATTTT. It is translated as CASSLAGWTNGDTQYF.

The table lists this clonotype with a few counts. This chain links TRBV10-3 with TRBJ2-2; tentative D call: TRBD1 (6 bases). This CDR3 region has 17 residues. Germline V gene lookup returns CDR1 ENHRY and CDR2 SYGVKD. Trimming stripped 4 bases from V and 0 bases from J, with 15 bases between. In DNA, the CDR3 is TGTGCCATCAGTGCTTCAGACAGGAGTTCGAACACCGGGGAGCTGTTTTTT. This gives the protein CAISASDRSSNTGELFF.

The sample holds a few counts of this clonotype. This sequence joins TRBV6-5 and TRBJ2-7; 9 bases agree with TRBD1. The CDR3 contains 13 residues. Germline CDR1 and CDR2: MNHEY and SVGAGI. The junction had 4 bases not matched to a gene; V was cut back by 5 bases and J by 5 bases. As DNA, the CDR3 is TGTGCCAGCAGTACCTGGACAGGGGACGAGCAGTACTTC. It specifies CASSTWTGDEQYF.

This clonotype occurred many times. At one end, the junction sequence differs from germline, possibly due to a read error. The chain uses TRBV7-9 and TRBJ2-7; 8 bases match TRBD1. CDR1 SEHNR and CDR2 FQNEAQ come from the germline V gene (reference sequence). This CDR3 has 12 residues. CDR3 loop: CASSFGQTGESF. In DNA, the CDR3 is TGTGCCAGCAGCTTTGGTCAGACAGGGGAATCCTTC.

The genes are TRBV5-1 and TRBJ1-6, with a weak D call TRBD1 (5 bases). CDR3 length equals 15 residues. V gave up 4 bases and J gave up 7 bases, with 15 bases separating them. Germline lookup yields CDR1 SGHRS and CDR2 YFSETQ. The CDR3 nucleotides are TGCGCCAGCAGCCAACCCGGGACGGGGAATTCACCCCTCCACTTT. Translating gives CASSQPGTGNSPLHF.

V and J are TRBV20-1 and TRBJ2-5; 11 bases are shared with TRBD2. Trimming removed 5 bases from V and 2 bases from J; junction bases left unmatched: 4. The germline CDR1 and CDR2 sequences are DFQATT and SNEGSKA (reference sequence). The CDR3 runs to 14 residues. CDR3 loop: CSAHGLAGQETQYF. The CDR3 nucleotides are TGCAGTGCTCACGGACTAGCGGGTCAAGAGACCCAGTACTTC.

This clonotype was counted many times. The chain is built from TRBV7-9 and TRBJ1-1, with 9 nucleotides matching TRBD1. The ends lost 5 bases at V and 0 bases at J; junction bases unmatched: 13. The CDR3 length is 18 residues. The germline V gene encodes CDR1 SEHNR and CDR2 FQNEAQ (reference sequence). The CDR3 here is CASSPFGTGYPLNTEAFF. DNA for the CDR3: TGTGCCAGCAGCCCGTTCGGGACAGGGTACCCCCTGAACACTGAAGCTTTCTTT.

This clonotype has at least ten counts. The rearrangement joins TRBV10-3 to TRBJ1-2; 7 bases agree with TRBD1. CDR3 length: 17 residues. J gave up 4 bases and V 6 bases, and 17 bases lay outside the gene matches. Looked up from germline, CDR1 is ENHRY and CDR2 is SYGVKD. This CDR3 reads CAISQTADRAPGYGYTF. DNA of the CDR3: TGTGCCATCAGCCAAACAGCCGACAGGGCTCCGGGCTATGGCTACACCTTC.

This chain uses TRBV12-3 or TRBV12-4 with TRBJ1-4; D perhaps matches TRBD1 (5 bases). This CDR3 contains 13 residues. The ends were cut back, 5 bases at V and 7 bases at J, with 11 bases in the middle. The CDR3 region is CASSPQGAEKLFF. As DNA, the CDR3 is TGTGCCAGCAGTCCGCAGGGCGCTGAAAAACTGTTTTTT.

The DNA of the CDR3 is TGTGCCAGCAGCGCGGGACTAGCGGCCCGGGAGACCCAGTACTTC. This codes for CASSAGLAARETQYF. The rearrangement uses TRBV2 and TRBJ2-5; 11 positions match TRBD2. V lost 6 bases and J lost 5; bases outside the gene matches: 8. There are 15 residues in the CDR3. Germline CDR1 and CDR2: SNHLY and FYNNEI.

The genes are TRBV12-3 or TRBV12-4 and TRBJ1-3; no clear D. The CDR3 is made up of 13 amino acids. V lost 5 bases and J 4 bases, leaving 9 bases between the germline ends. The CDR3 sequence is CASSTQQGNTIYF. DNA of the CDR3: TGTGCCAGCAGTACACAACAGGGAAACACCATATATTTT.